This T cell receptor (beta chain) was recovered during a study of T cell repertoires in ileal Crohn's disease (dated by TCRdb to about 2019). With regard to the full study: The median duration of disease was 6 to 10 years, and at the time of surgery 35% of patients were active smokers. Every patient underwent surgery because of a complication, which was stricturing disease in about 60% and penetrating disease in around 39%. TCR repertoire analysis was done in about 59 Crohn's disease patients from a prospective multicentre cohort. Endoscopic postoperative recurrence was defined as a Rutgeerts score above i0. Running in parallel with the study was a multicentre cohort set up to find predictors of early endoscopic recurrence following ileocolonic resection. A total of around 150 mucosal samples from around 57 patients were sequenced, collected from several sites on the surgical specimen as well as at postoperative endoscopy. About half of the patients received postoperative therapy: about eleven received thiopurines and around 20 received anti-TNF agents.

The paper as a whole reports these results and caveats: Endoscopic recurrence was found to be associated with higher high-frequency clone percentages at surgery, and recurrence was observed in all patients with clonality above 26.8% (18/57). Only a subgroup of patients, of unstated size, had their mucosal CD4 and CD8 T cells sorted and sequenced. Patients who were active smokers at surgery had a significantly higher proportion of clonal expansions than non-smokers (approximately 26% vs 17%, p=0.02). Sorted CD8 T cells carried more high-frequency clones than CD4 T cells, suggesting mucosal expansions were mainly CD8.

Of note for this clone: Its binding antigen is unknown. The input lacks base qualities; no much larger clone sits a single base away.

To be eligible, patients had to be adults with ileal or ileocolonic Crohn's disease and an indication for ileocolonic resection. Whole ileal mucosal biopsies were kept frozen at -80 degrees C prior to DNA extraction. Genomic DNA was extracted from frozen whole biopsies using a TRizol-based method and was quantified with a NanoDrop 2000 spectrophotometer. For commercial TCRB immunosequencing, around 500 nanograms of biopsy DNA were submitted for each sample. Adaptive Biotechnology amplified CDR3 regions from genomic DNA with a two-step multiplex PCR that controlled for amplification bias. Primers for every V and J gene segment were used in the first PCR, and barcodes and Illumina adapters were added in the second PCR. CDR3 libraries were sequenced on an Illumina instrument. As for the authors' bioinformatics: Analysis combined the vendor-provided pipelines with custom analysis of raw data in R/Bioconductor under R version 3.3.0. Clonality, which ranges from 0 to 1, was calculated as the inverse of the normalised Shannon entropy across all productive clones. High-frequency clones were defined as the repertoire share of the top 100 clones, retaining only clones passing a 95% confidence test. Repertoire diversity was measured with the Simpson index, and overlap between samples was measured with the Morisita-Horn index. TCRdb holds this immuneACCESS table with in-frame rearrangements only. Some clones are missing; in checked studies, unresolved V genes explain under half, and the rest has no known cause. Clonal size and the V and J genes are those of that table, whereas D and trimming came from the DNA. The sample table shows about 16,000 clones, and under 95% are seen once. The ten largest clones add up to about 3.7% of the sample.

This sequence originates from an adult with Crohn's disease. Material for sequencing was ileal tissue.

The sequenced DNA is TGTGCCAGCTCACCACAACGTGACACAACTAACTATGGCTACACCTTC. The translation is CASSPQRDTTNYGYTF. Recombination linked TRBV18 to TRBJ1-2, with the D segment identity uncertain. From cysteine to phenylalanine, the CDR3 is 16 amino acids long. Only CDR3 DNA remains: 48 bases, in frame from the first base. Reading the germline V gene gives CDR1 KGHSH and CDR2 LQKENI. The V end loses 1 base and the J end loses 0 bases, and a stretch of 12 bases separates them.